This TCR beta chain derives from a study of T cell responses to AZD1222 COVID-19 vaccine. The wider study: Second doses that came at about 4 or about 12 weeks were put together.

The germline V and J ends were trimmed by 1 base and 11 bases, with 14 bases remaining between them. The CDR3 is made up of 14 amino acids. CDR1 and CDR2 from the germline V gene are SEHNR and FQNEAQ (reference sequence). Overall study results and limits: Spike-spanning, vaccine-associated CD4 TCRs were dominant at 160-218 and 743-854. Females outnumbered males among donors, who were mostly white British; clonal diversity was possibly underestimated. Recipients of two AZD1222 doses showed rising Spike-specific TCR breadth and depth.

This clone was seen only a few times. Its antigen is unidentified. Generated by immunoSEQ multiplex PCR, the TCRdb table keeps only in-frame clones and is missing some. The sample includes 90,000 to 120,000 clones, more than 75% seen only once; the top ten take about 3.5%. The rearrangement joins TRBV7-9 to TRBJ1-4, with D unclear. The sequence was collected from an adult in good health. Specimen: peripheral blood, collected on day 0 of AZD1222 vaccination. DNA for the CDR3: TGTGCCAGCAGCTTAGGATCGACGATAGGTAAACTGTTTTTT. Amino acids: CASSLGSTIGKLFF. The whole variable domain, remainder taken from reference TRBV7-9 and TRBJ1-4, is DTGVSQNPRHKITKRGQNVTFRCDPISEHNRLYWYRQTLGQGPEFLTYFQNEAQLEKSRLLSDRFSAERPKGSFSTLEIQRTEQGDSAMYLCASSLGSTIGKLFFGSGTQLSVL.